This passage covers 30 T cell receptor beta chains from one sample sequenced in a study of CD8+CD57+ T cells in acquired aplastic anemia. The study profiled TCR beta VDJ and CDR3 using genomic DNA as template. MiXCR, run by TCRdb on the reads, gives a single entry per CDR3 protein. Found here are about 150,000 distinct CDR3 sequences, 40% to 45% of them singletons; the top ten hold 8.4%. The sample comprised sorted CD4+, CD8+, or CD8+CD57+ T cells (not recorded which) from PBMCs. The receptor set was obtained from a human donor in good health, serving as a control.

This clonotype has at least ten counts. V is TRBV20-1 and J is TRBJ2-2; D is ambiguous. The germline CDR1 and CDR2 sequences are DFQATT and SNEGSKA (reference sequence). The CDR3 length is 11 residues. Trimming took off 2 bases at V and 6 bases at J, with 4 bases between the two ends. The CDR3 region has the DNA TGCAGTGCTAGACGGGCCGGGGAGCTGTTTTTT. Protein sequence: CSARRAGELFF.

This clonotype occurred a few times. A read error may account for a junction end that differs from germline. This chain connects TRBV29-1 to TRBJ1-2; tentative D call: TRBD1 (6 bases). Germline CDR1 reads SQVTM; CDR2 reads ANQGSEA. This CDR3 contains 13 residues. The chain's CDR3 is CSAGGAGINGHTF. Here the CDR3 DNA reads TGCAGCGCTGGGGGGGCAGGGATAAATGGCCACACCTTC.

The chain has TRBV12-3 or TRBV12-4 and TRBJ2-7; no firm D call. V was cut by 5 bases and J by 3 bases, with 5 bases left in between. The CDR3 length is 11 residues. The CDR3 spells CASSRVYEQYF. The CDR3 DNA reads TGTGCCAGCAGTAGAGTCTACGAGCAGTACTTC.

Of note for this clonotype: Compared with germline, one end of the junction differs, possibly owing to a read error. This chain joins TRBV29-1 and TRBJ1-4; tentative D call: TRBD1 (6 bases). Germline-derived CDR1 and CDR2 are SQVTM and ANQGSEA. The CDR3 totals 12 residues. CDR3 sequence: CSVGLLGGKLSF. DNA of the CDR3: TGCAGCGTTGGGCTATTAGGGGGAAAACTGTCTTTT.

This clonotype has more than one count but fewer than ten. Given a much more abundant clone one base away, this may be a read error. The genes are TRBV9 and TRBJ2-3; weak D call: TRBD2 (6 bases). The CDR3 runs 19 residues. The germline V and J ends were trimmed by 3 bases and 3 bases, with 26 bases remaining between them. Germline-derived CDR1 and CDR2 are SGDLS and YYNGEE. This CDR3 reads CASSGTLASSPLSTDTQYF. The CDR3 coding sequence is TGTGCCAGCAGCGGAACGCTAGCGAGCAGCCCTTTGTCTACAGATACGCAGTATTTT. The variable domain in full, completed from reference TRBV9 and TRBJ2-3, reads DSGVTQTPKHLITATGQRVTLRCSPRSGDLSVYWYQQSLDQGLQFLIQYYNGEERAKGNILERFSAQQFPDLHSELNLSSLELGDSALYFCASSGTLASSPLSTDTQYFGPGTRLTVL.

The V and J genes are TRBV30 and TRBJ1-1; D not certain. Germline assignment: CDR1 GTSNPN and CDR2 SVGIG (reference sequence). V was trimmed by 1 base and J by 1 base, leaving 7 bases between them. CDR3 length equals 13 residues. DNA for the CDR3: TGTGCCTGGAGTGCAGGCCCGAACACTGAAGCTTTCTTT. It codes for CAWSAGPNTEAFF.

This clonotype was recorded many times. V usage is TRBV12-5 and J usage is TRBJ2-2; no reliable D call. Germline CDR1 reads LGHNT; CDR2 reads FRNRAP. With 2 bases removed from V and 7 bases from J, the gap between germline ends came to 8 bases. CDR3 length: 13 residues. CDR3 DNA sequence: TGTGCTAGTGGTTTGCTACTGAGCGGGGAGCTGTTTTTT. Its protein is CASGLLLSGELFF.

In this sample, this clonotype turned up a few times. The gene calls are TRBV7-9 and TRBJ2-7; D remains unclear. The CDR3 length is 14 residues. V shed 1 base and J shed 2 bases, with 9 bases lying between them. Germline V gives CDR1 SEHNR, CDR2 FQNEAQ (reference sequence). The DNA for the CDR3 is TGTGCCAGCAGCTTAGGGGGTTCAACCTACGAGCAGTACGTC. Its protein is CASSLGGSTYEQYV.

In this sample, this clonotype turned up a few times. Possible read error: a much larger clone is one base away. This chain links TRBV20-1 with TRBJ1-1; possibly TRBD1 for D (5 bases). The germline V gene has CDR1 DFQATT and CDR2 SNEGSKA (reference sequence). Trimming removed 2 bases at V and 4 bases at J, with 17 bases between. The CDR3 is made up of 15 amino acids. The CDR3 reads CSARPIGGAGTEAFF. For the CDR3, the DNA is TGCAGTGCTAGACCTATCGGTGGGGCGGGCACTGAAGCTTTCTTT.

The genes are TRBV19 and TRBJ1-1; the match to TRBD1 covers 10 bases. Germline CDR1 is LNHDA and CDR2 is SQIVND (reference sequence). After removal of 5 bases from V and 6 bases from J, the junction contained 6 bases not matched to a gene. The CDR3 is 14 residues long. The CDR3 DNA is TGTGCCAGTAGTTTCGAGGACAGGGGGGCTGAAGCTTTCTTT. Protein product: CASSFEDRGAEAFF.

This clonotype was found a few times. The V call is TRBV3-1, the J call TRBJ2-3, with TRBD2 as a possible D gene (6 bases). The V gene's germline CDR1 is LGHDT and CDR2 YNNKEL (reference sequence). The CDR3 spans 18 residues. Trimming took 4 bases from V and 2 from J, leaving 22 bases between them. CDR3 residues: CASSPQGLASDYTDTQYF. In nucleotides, the CDR3 is TGTGCCAGCAGCCCTCAGGGATTGGCTAGCGATTACACAGATACGCAGTATTTT.

To note about this clonotype: Germline and junction disagree at one end, which may indicate a read error. The chain employs TRBV7-7 and TRBJ2-5, with unresolved D. This CDR3 contains 8 residues. Germline V lookup: CDR1 SSHAT, CDR2 FNYEAQ (reference sequence). The CDR3 region is CASSLDPF. The CDR3 bases are TGTGCCAGCAGCTTAGACCCCTTC.

This chain links TRBV24-1 with TRBJ2-7, with TRBD1 identical over 7 bases. V dropped 5 bases and J dropped 2; count of bases not matched to a gene: 2. CDR1 KGHDR and CDR2 SFDVKD come from the germline V gene. This CDR3 is built from 13 residues. CDR3 DNA sequence: TGTGCCACCAGTGCAACAGGGGCCTACGAGCAGTACTTC. As protein: CATSATGAYEQYF.

This clonotype was seen at least ten times. The chain uses TRBV10-2 and TRBJ1-2; weak D call: TRBD1 (5 bases). The CDR3 spans 15 residues. CDR1 and CDR2 (germline): WSHSY, SAAADI. The germline V and J ends were trimmed by 3 bases and 0 bases, with 11 bases remaining between them. The CDR3 DNA sequence: TGCGCCAGCAGTGATTTCCGGGGCGCTAACTATGGCTACACCTTC. Amino acids: CASSDFRGANYGYTF.

Ten or more counts support this clonotype. The chain carries TRBV9 and TRBJ1-1, with TRBD1 matching 8 bases. In germline, CDR1 is SGDLS, CDR2 YYNGEE. V shed 0 bases and J 7 bases; nucleotides not matched to a gene: 8. This CDR3 contains 15 residues. CDR3 nucleotide sequence: TGTGCCAGCAGCGTAGGGCCGACAGGGGTGATTGAAGCTTTCTTT. Residues: CASSVGPTGVIEAFF.

Concerning this clonotype: One end of the junction does not line up with germline, which may come from a read error. V usage is TRBV9 and J usage is TRBJ2-3, with D unclear. This CDR3 contains 14 residues. Germline assignment: CDR1 SGDLS and CDR2 YYNGEE. The CDR3 nucleotides are TGTGCCAGCAGCGTAGCCCCCAGCGCAGATGCGCAGTATTTT. Amino acid sequence: CASSVAPSADAQYF.

This clonotype was seen ten or more times. The chain uses TRBV10-1 and TRBJ1-2, with no clear D. V was clipped by 3 bases and J by 3 bases, with 5 bases between them. The length of the CDR3 is 12 residues. Germline CDR1 is WNHNN and CDR2 is SYGVQD (reference sequence). The CDR3 nucleotides read TGCGCCAGCAGTGACAACTACTATGGCTACACCTTC. Residues: CASSDNYYGYTF.

This clonotype was detected ten times or more. J is TRBJ1-2 and V is TRBV10-3; D uncertain. This CDR3 contains 13 residues. The germline V gene has CDR1 ENHRY and CDR2 SYGVKD. V lost 4 bases to trimming and J lost 8 bases, with 14 bases between them. The DNA of the CDR3 is TGTGCCATCAGTGGATCCAGAGACACGGGCTACACCTTC. Its translation: CAISGSRDTGYTF.

The rearrangement links TRBV20-1 to TRBJ1-2, with D possibly matching TRBD1 (6 bases). V gave up 1 base and J gave up 4 bases, with 13 bases separating them. The CDR3 sequence is 14 residues long. Germline V gene sequence: CDR1 DFQATT, CDR2 SNEGSKA (reference sequence). In nucleotides, the CDR3 is TGCAGTGCTAGAGGACAGGCCTCGGTCTATGGCTACACCTTC. It translates to CSARGQASVYGYTF.

This chain uses TRBV11-1 with TRBJ2-3, with 10 positions matching TRBD2. CDR3 length: 17 residues. Germline CDR1 SGHAT, CDR2 FQDESV (reference sequence). The trim removed 4 bases at V and 2 bases at J, leaving 9 bases unmatched. CDR3 in amino acids: CASSWDSTSGDTDTQYF. The CDR3 nucleotides are TGTGCCAGCAGCTGGGACAGTACTAGCGGGGACACAGATACGCAGTATTTT.

This clonotype was seen a few times. The chain couples TRBV6-1 to TRBJ1-1; D is possibly TRBD1 (5 bases). The CDR3 totals 12 residues. Between the trimmed V and J ends, which lost 6 bases and 5 bases, there was a span of 10 bases. The V gene's germline CDR1 is MNHNS and CDR2 SASEGT. CDR3 amino acids: CASRVGGTEAFF. CDR3 nucleotide sequence: TGTGCCAGCAGAGTGGGGGGTACTGAAGCTTTCTTT.

This clonotype was observed at least ten times. This chain joins TRBV3-1 and TRBJ2-5, with TRBD2 matching 7 bases. Germline lookup yields CDR1 LGHDT and CDR2 YNNKEL (reference sequence). CDR3 length equals 14 residues. The J segment lost 3 bases and the V segment lost 5 bases, leaving 6 bases of the junction unmatched. The CDR3 region is CASSVGLDKETQYF. CDR3 coding DNA: TGTGCCAGCAGCGTTGGACTAGATAAAGAGACCCAGTACTTC.

The chain recombines TRBV7-8 with TRBJ2-3, with D unclear. CDR1 and CDR2 from the germline V gene are SGHVS and FQNEAQ. V lost 5 bases and J lost 3, with 15 bases in between. This CDR3 region has 15 residues. The CDR3 spells CASSSPTAATDTQYF. CDR3 bases: TGTGCCAGCAGCAGCCCGACGGCGGCTACAGATACGCAGTATTTT.

The chain joins TRBV24-1 to TRBJ2-3, with 12 positions matching TRBD2. The CDR3 loop spans 17 amino acids. Germline trimming cut 1 base from V and 1 base from J; bases unmatched to any gene: 2. From germline, CDR1 is KGHDR and CDR2 SFDVKD. The CDR3 loop reads CATSDFWTSGGTDTQYF. As DNA, the CDR3 is TGTGCCACCAGTGATTTTTGGACTAGCGGGGGCACAGATACGCAGTATTTT.

Worth noting for this clonotype: This likely comes from a read error, as the CDR3 has no conserved phenylalanine or tryptophan at its end. The chain couples TRBV29-1 to TRBJ1-2, with a possible D match to TRBD1 (6 bases). The CDR3 is 12 residues long. Germline V gene sequence: CDR1 SQVTM, CDR2 ANQGSEA. The CDR3 spells CSIETRGGGYTL. Here the CDR3 DNA reads TGCAGCATTGAAACCAGGGGTGGCGGCTACACCCTC.

The sample holds many counts of this clonotype. The CDR3 nucleotides read TGTGCCAGCAGCCCGGACAGGACTAGCAATCAGCCCCAGCATTTT. This codes for CASSPDRTSNQPQHF. The chain carries TRBV7-2 and TRBJ1-5; 7 bases align to TRBD1. Germline assignment: CDR1 SGHTA and CDR2 FQGNSA. The V gene end was trimmed by 5 bases and the J gene end by 0 bases; junction bases not matched to a gene: 4. There are 15 residues in the CDR3. Full variable domain (outside the CDR3, taken from reference TRBV7-2 and TRBJ1-5): GAGVSQSPSNKVTEKGKDVELRCDPISGHTALYWYRQSLGQGLEFLIYFQGNSAPDKSGLPSDRFSAERTGGSVSTLTIQRTQQEDSAVYLCASSPDRTSNQPQHFGDGTRLSIL.

Worth noting for this clonotype: A read error may be the cause here, since a much bigger clone is one base away. The chain has TRBV3-1 and TRBJ2-3; no firm D call. The CDR3 totals 14 residues. The germline gives CDR1 LGHDT, CDR2 YNNKEL (reference sequence). The CDR3: CAGSQDTSTDTQYF. The CDR3 DNA reads TGTGCCGGCAGCCAAGACACTAGCACAGATACGCAGTATTTT.

A remark on this clonotype: This CDR3 fails to terminate in the conserved phenylalanine or tryptophan, so it likely reflects a read error. The chain combines TRBV24-1 with TRBJ2-1; D is uncertain. V was shortened by 3 bases and J by 7 bases, with 9 bases between the two germline ends. From germline, CDR1 is KGHDR and CDR2 SFDVKD. This CDR3 contains 13 residues. The CDR3 nucleotides read TGTGCCACCAGTGATCGAGGCTCAAATGAGCAGTTCCTC. It translates to CATSDRGSNEQFL.

V and J are TRBV10-1 and TRBJ2-7, with TRBD1 matching 12 bases. Losses at the gene ends were 5 bases for V and 7 bases for J; bases not matched to a gene: 9. This CDR3 region has 15 residues. Germline V lookup: CDR1 WNHNN, CDR2 SYGVQD (reference sequence). Here the CDR3 DNA reads TGCGCCAGCAGTCAACCGGGACAGGGGGCGATTGAGCAGTACTTC. Amino acids: CASSQPGQGAIEQYF.

This clonotype was observed at least ten times. The gene calls are TRBV20-1 and TRBJ2-7; D is possibly TRBD1 or TRBD2 (5 bases each). CDR3 size: 13 residues. Germline values: CDR1 DFQATT, CDR2 SNEGSKA (reference sequence). V was trimmed by 0 bases and J by 4 bases, leaving 10 bases between them. DNA for the CDR3: TGCAGTGCTAGAGATCCGGGGCGGTACGAGCAGTACTTC. This codes for CSARDPGRYEQYF.